This T cell receptor beta chain emerged from a study of vaccination and CD4 T cells after COVID-19. The CDR3 has 14 amino acids. The trim removed 6 bases at V and 2 bases at J, leaving 3 bases unmatched. Germline assignment: CDR1 MNHNS and CDR2 SASEGT. Treatment defined: approximately 10-day PBMC culture with coronavirus spike peptide pools or control peptides (ViraFEST assay). Cultured CD4+ T cell DNA underwent sequencing with the Oncomine TCR Beta short-read assay. A single record per CDR3 protein comes from TCRdb applying MiXCR to the PCR reads. Of more than 20,000 distinct CDR3 sequences in the sample, more than 35% were seen once. Comments on this clonotype: What it binds is not known.

The origin of this receptor is a human donor who had recovered from COVID-19. V is TRBV6-1 and J is TRBJ2-7; 11 bases align to TRBD2. The sequenced material came from CD4+ T cells from blood, cultured in vitro. CDR3 residues: CASRASGGTYEQYF. The CDR3 DNA sequence: TGTGCCAGCAGGGCTAGCGGGGGGACCTACGAGCAGTACTTC.